Listed below are T cell receptor beta chains from one sample, sequenced in a study of blood T cell repertoires in COVID-19. Here immunoSEQ multiplex PCR was the method, and the copy in TCRdb shows in-frame clones only, minus some. The table has roughly 300,000 clones, 65% to 90% seen once. The sequencing input was peripheral blood. These receptors were obtained from a human donor in a cohort sampled during active COVID-19. Both conserved end residues are part of each CDR3. D genes are given only for firm matches. Size tells how often a clone was seen (once, few, many) or the class of an expanded clone, and some rows leave it out.

size: .; V: TRBV11-3; J: TRBJ1-4; D: .; CDR3: CASSAKGGARANEKLFF; DNA: TGTGCCAGCAGCGCGAAGGGGGGGGCGCGAGCTAATGAAAAACTGTTTTTT
size: .; V: TRBV19; J: TRBJ2-2; D: .; CDR3: CASSPRTVLNTGELFF; DNA: TGTGCCAGTAGCCCTAGGACAGTCTTGAACACCGGGGAGCTGTTTTTT
size: .; V: TRBV5-1; J: TRBJ2-7; D: .; CDR3: CASSPLPYPNEQYF; DNA: TGCGCCAGCAGCCCGCTCCCCTACCCCAACGAGCAGTACTTC
size: .; V: TRBV5-1; J: TRBJ2-2; D: .; CDR3: CASSFEGGTGELFF; DNA: TGCGCCAGCAGCTTTGAGGGCGGCACCGGGGAGCTGTTTTTT
size: .; V: TRBV23-1; J: TRBJ2-2; D: .; CDR3: CASSQKTSHRGTGELFF; DNA: TGCGCCAGCAGTCAAAAGACCAGCCATAGGGGCACCGGGGAGCTGTTTTTT
size: .; V: TRBV20-1; J: TRBJ2-1; D: TRBD2; CDR3: CSASRGSRHNEQFF; DNA: TGCAGTGCTAGTCGCGGGAGTCGGCACAATGAGCAGTTCTTC
size: .; V: TRBV5-1; J: TRBJ1-1; D: .; CDR3: CASSLDSMNTEAFF; DNA: TGCGCCAGCAGCTTGGACAGCATGAACACTGAAGCTTTCTTT
size: .; V: TRBV4-3; J: TRBJ1-1; D: .; CDR3: CASSQSYRLGTEAFF; DNA: TGCGCCAGCAGCCAATCCTACAGGTTGGGGACTGAAGCTTTCTTT
size: .; V: TRBV9; J: TRBJ2-3; D: TRBD1; CDR3: CASSVGQGTGTDTQYF; DNA: TGTGCCAGCAGCGTTGGACAGGGAACGGGCACAGATACGCAGTATTTT
size: .; V: TRBV19; J: TRBJ1-2; D: TRBD1; CDR3: CASQGQLNYGYTF; DNA: TGTGCCAGTCAGGGACAGCTTAACTATGGCTACACCTTC
size: .; V: TRBV5-6; J: TRBJ1-2; D: .; CDR3: CASSLDRLYGYTF; DNA: TGTGCCAGCAGCTTAGACAGGTTATATGGCTACACCTTC
size: .; V: TRBV12-3/TRBV12-4; J: TRBJ1-2; D: .; CDR3: CASGTAYGYTF; DNA: TGTGCCAGCGGAACAGCATATGGCTACACCTTC
size: once; V: TRBV2; J: TRBJ2-7; D: TRBD2; CDR3: CASSEAPRLAGVYEQYF; DNA: TGTGCCAGCAGTGAAGCCCCTCGACTAGCGGGAGTATACGAGCAGTACTTC
size: .; V: TRBV28; J: TRBJ2-5; D: TRBD1; CDR3: CASSNPGTAKETQYF; DNA: TGTGCCAGCAGTAACCCCGGGACAGCCAAAGAGACCCAGTACTTC
size: .; V: TRBV9; J: TRBJ1-1; D: .; CDR3: CASSVVAGNTEAFF; DNA: TGTGCCAGCAGCGTAGTAGCGGGGAACACTGAAGCTTTCTTT
size: .; V: TRBV2; J: TRBJ2-7; D: TRBD2; CDR3: CASSAGRVLNYEQYF; DNA: TGTGCCAGCAGTGCCGGGAGGGTCCTCAACTACGAGCAGTACTTC
size: few; V: TRBV20-1; J: TRBJ2-7; D: TRBD1; CDR3: CSARRGIF; DNA: TGCAGTGCTCGCAGGGGGATCTTC
size: .; V: TRBV11-1; J: TRBJ2-2; D: TRBD2; CDR3: CASRLAGGANTGELFF; DNA: TGTGCCAGCAGACTAGCGGGAGGCGCGAACACCGGGGAGCTGTTTTTT
size: .; V: TRBV19; J: TRBJ2-7; D: TRBD1; CDR3: CASSIAPGQSYEQYF; DNA: TGTGCCAGTAGTATAGCACCGGGACAGTCCTACGAGCAGTACTTC
size: .; V: TRBV1; J: TRBJ2-7; D: .; CDR3: CTSSQGSRSSESYEQYF; DNA: TGCACCAGCAGCCAAGGAAGTCGGAGCAGTGAAAGTTACGAGCAGTACTTC
size: once; V: TRBV14; J: TRBJ1-6; D: TRBD1; CDR3: CASSQEGGNINSPLHF; DNA: TGTGCCAGCAGCCAAGAAGGGGGCAACATTAATTCACCCCTCCACTTT
size: few; V: TRBV2; J: TRBJ1-5; D: TRBD1; CDR3: CASGGQGNQPQHF; DNA: TGTGCCAGCGGGGGACAGGGTAATCAGCCCCAGCATTTT
size: .; V: TRBV7-9; J: TRBJ1-4; D: TRBD1; CDR3: CASSPPGQVNEKLFF; DNA: TGTGCCAGCAGCCCTCCGGGACAGGTTAATGAAAAACTGTTTTTT
size: .; V: TRBV2; J: TRBJ2-7; D: TRBD2; CDR3: CATWTGGPFREQYF; DNA: TGTGCCACTTGGACGGGAGGGCCCTTTCGCGAGCAGTACTTC
size: .; V: TRBV5-1; J: TRBJ2-7; D: TRBD2; CDR3: CASSGLAGGREQYF; DNA: TGCGCCAGCAGCGGTCTAGCGGGAGGGCGCGAGCAGTACTTC
size: .; V: TRBV6-4; J: TRBJ2-1; D: TRBD2; CDR3: CAREREGRDNEQFF; DNA: TGTGCCAGGGAGCGGGAGGGCCGTGACAATGAGCAGTTCTTC
size: many; V: TRBV4-1; J: TRBJ1-6; D: .; CDR3: CASSQGGLSSSSPLHF; DNA: TGCGCCAGCAGCCAAGGAGGGCTCTCCTCAAGCTCACCCCTCCACTTT
size: .; V: TRBV13; J: TRBJ1-4; D: TRBD1; CDR3: CASSTGTGKNEKLFF; DNA: TGTGCCAGCAGCACCGGGACAGGGAAGAATGAAAAACTGTTTTTT
size: .; V: TRBV5-4; J: TRBJ1-1; D: TRBD1; CDR3: CASSVQGEVAFF; DNA: TGTGCCAGCAGCGTCCAGGGGGAGGTAGCTTTCTTT
size: .; V: TRBV4-3; J: TRBJ2-7; D: .; CDR3: CASRTARQGLFYEQYF; DNA: TGCGCCAGCAGAACGGCCCGACAGGGACTCTTCTACGAGCAGTACTTC
size: .; V: TRBV2; J: TRBJ2-1; D: .; CDR3: CASKVRGSYNEQFF; DNA: TGTGCCAGCAAGGTCCGCGGCTCCTACAATGAGCAGTTCTTC
size: .; V: TRBV9; J: TRBJ1-1; D: .; CDR3: CASSVGGGANTEAFF; DNA: TGTGCCAGCAGCGTAGGAGGTGGGGCTAACACTGAAGCTTTCTTT
size: few; V: TRBV18; J: TRBJ1-3; D: TRBD1; CDR3: CASSPNSGGSSGNTIYF; DNA: TGTGCCAGCTCGCCTAACTCAGGGGGTTCATCTGGAAACACCATATATTTT
size: .; V: TRBV6-6; J: TRBJ2-7; D: TRBD2; CDR3: CASRTSGRSYEQYF; DNA: TGTGCCAGCAGGACTAGCGGGAGGTCCTACGAGCAGTACTTC
size: .; V: TRBV19; J: TRBJ2-1; D: TRBD2; CDR3: CASSPEGGNEQFF; DNA: TGTGCCAGTAGTCCGGAGGGAGGGAATGAGCAGTTCTTC
size: .; V: TRBV21-1; J: TRBJ2-7; D: .; CDR3: CASSKYAEAGVTYEQYF; DNA: TGTGCCAGCAGCAAATATGCGGAAGCGGGGGTCACCTACGAGCAGTACTTC
size: .; V: TRBV18; J: TRBJ2-1; D: .; CDR3: CASSPLPSTPRDEQFF; DNA: TGTGCCAGCTCACCACTCCCCAGCACCCCACGGGATGAGCAGTTCTTC
size: .; V: TRBV7-2; J: TRBJ2-2; D: TRBD2; CDR3: CASSAALLAGGGFGELFF; DNA: TGTGCCAGCAGCGCCGCGCTTCTAGCGGGAGGGGGTTTCGGGGAGCTGTTTTTT
size: .; V: TRBV2; J: TRBJ1-1; D: .; CDR3: CASRARQSNTEAFF; DNA: TGTGCCAGCAGAGCCCGACAGAGCAACACTGAAGCTTTCTTT
size: .; V: TRBV19; J: TRBJ1-4; D: TRBD1; CDR3: CASSPAGTGNEKLFF; DNA: TGTGCCAGTAGTCCCGCCGGGACAGGGAATGAAAAACTGTTTTTT
size: .; V: TRBV5-5; J: TRBJ2-2; D: TRBD2; CDR3: CASSPSGTSTSGELFF; DNA: TGTGCCAGCAGCCCTTCGGGGACTAGTACCTCCGGGGAGCTGTTTTTT
size: .; V: TRBV6-5; J: TRBJ2-3; D: TRBD1; CDR3: CASRDRITDTQYF; DNA: TGTGCCAGCCGGGACAGGATCACAGATACGCAGTATTTT
size: .; V: TRBV7-2; J: TRBJ2-7; D: TRBD1; CDR3: CASSLASGTGAYEQYF; DNA: TGTGCCAGCAGCTTAGCGTCCGGGACAGGGGCCTACGAGCAGTACTTC
size: .; V: TRBV9; J: TRBJ2-5; D: .; CDR3: CASSSEAHPTETQYF; DNA: TGTGCCAGCAGCTCCGAGGCTCACCCGACGGAGACCCAGTACTTC
size: once; V: TRBV4-3; J: TRBJ1-6; D: .; CDR3: CASSHIIQGSSPLHF; DNA: TGCGCCAGCAGCCATATCATTCAGGGATCTTCACCCCTCCACTTT
size: .; V: TRBV11-2; J: TRBJ2-7; D: .; CDR3: CASSFVSGGLEQYF; DNA: TGTGCCAGCAGCTTCGTGAGCGGAGGGCTCGAGCAGTACTTC
size: .; V: TRBV29-1; J: TRBJ1-1; D: TRBD1; CDR3: CSVARQGIYTEAFF; DNA: TGCAGCGTTGCCCGACAGGGAATATACACTGAAGCTTTCTTT
size: .; V: TRBV10-1; J: TRBJ1-1; D: TRBD1; CDR3: CASSDPDRGRISPEAFF; DNA: TGCGCCAGCAGTGACCCCGACAGGGGCCGAATCAGCCCTGAAGCTTTCTTT
size: .; V: TRBV10-2; J: TRBJ2-3; D: TRBD2; CDR3: CASSEWTSGTTDTQYF; DNA: TGCGCCAGCAGTGAGTGGACTAGCGGCACCACAGATACGCAGTATTTT
size: .; V: TRBV2; J: TRBJ1-1; D: TRBD1; CDR3: CASRHNSGTGNTEAFF; DNA: TGTGCCAGCAGACACAACTCCGGGACAGGGAACACTGAAGCTTTCTTT
size: .; V: TRBV6-5; J: TRBJ1-5; D: .; CDR3: CASSKTSGAHQPQHF; DNA: TGTGCCAGCTCAAAAACGAGCGGAGCCCATCAGCCCCAGCATTTT
size: .; V: TRBV28; J: TRBJ2-2; D: .; CDR3: CASSFLATNTGELFF; DNA: TGTGCCAGCAGTTTTCTGGCAACGAACACCGGGGAGCTGTTTTTT
size: .; V: TRBV18; J: TRBJ1-3; D: .; CDR3: CASQQGTPGNTIYF; DNA: TGTGCCAGCCAACAAGGGACACCTGGAAACACCATATATTTT